The 19 T cell receptor delta chains below come from one sample, sequenced in a study of gamma-delta chains in newborns, infants, children. TCRdb reanalysed the reads via CATT. The sample contains around 6,200 delta-chain clones, 2.6% of which appear only once. The material sequenced was blood. These receptors all stem from a child who was a newborn, infant or young child, either healthy, febrile or measles-vaccinated (not recorded which).

This clone was counted between two and nine times. Since a much larger clone is just one base distant, this may be a read error. The chain has TRDV2 and TRDJ3, with 10 bases aligning to TRDD3. Germline V gene data show CDR1 as GEAIGNYY and CDR2 as EKD. CDR3 length equals 19 residues. The CDR3 sequence is CACDEGNWGISWDTRQTFF. As DNA, the CDR3 is TGTGCCTGTGACGAGGGAAACTGGGGGATCTCCTGGGACACCCGACAGACGTTTTTC.

This rearrangement joins TRDV2 to TRDJ2; 13 nucleotides line up with TRDD3. The CDR3 loop spans 18 amino acids. Germline V lookup: CDR1 GEAIGNYY, CDR2 EKD. The junction had 4 bases not matched to a gene; V was cut back by 0 bases and J by 1 base. CDR3 region: CACDTILGDTHLTAQLFF. The DNA of the CDR3 is TGTGCCTGTGACACCATACTGGGGGATACGCATTTGACAGCACAACTCTTCTTT.

Comment on this clone: Given a much more abundant clone one base away, this may be a read error. The V call is TRDV2, the J call TRDJ3; 12 bases fit TRDD3. The trim removed 2 bases at V and 0 bases at J, leaving 4 bases unmatched. The germline CDR1 and CDR2 sequences are GEAIGNYY and EKD. This CDR3 is built from 19 residues. CDR3 coding DNA: TGTGCCTGTGACAAAGCACTGGGGGATACCTCCTGGGACACCCGACAGATGTTTTTC. This sequence encodes CACDKALGDTSWDTRQMFF.

To note about this clone: The sample has other DNA sequences that encode this CDR3 too. The rearrangement joins TRDV2 to TRDJ3; 10 bases fit TRDD3. Trimming cost V 0 bases and J 1 base; bases outside gene matches: 2. CDR1 GEAIGNYY and CDR2 EKD come from the germline V gene. This CDR3 comprises 18 residues. The CDR3 DNA reads as TGTGCCTGTGACACCGGGGGATACGGGTCCTGGGACACCCGACAGATGTTTTTC. Its protein is CACDTGGYGSWDTRQMFF.

This clone was seen a few times. The protein held in TCRdb is that of a much larger clone and does not match this DNA's translation at residue 6, likely because of a read error; the protein shown is translated from the DNA. The V gene is TRDV2, the J gene TRDJ2, with D hard to call. Germline values: CDR1 GEAIGNYY, CDR2 EKD. The CDR3 contains 14 residues. V shed 0 bases and J shed 3 bases, with 7 bases lying between them. Here the CDR3 DNA reads TGTGCCTGTGACACCTGTGGGATGACAGCACAACTCTTCTTT. It is translated as CACDTCGMTAQLFF.

With respect to this clone: At residue 3, TCRdb's protein disagrees with the DNA translation; the protein shown here derives from the DNA. The chain recombines TRDV2 with TRDJ3, with TRDD3 identical over 11 bases. Germline CDR1 is GEAIGNYY and CDR2 is EKD. The CDR3 consists of 17 residues. The CDR3 is CARDNWGIAWDTRQMFF. Written as DNA, the CDR3 is TGTGCCCGTGACAACTGGGGGATAGCCTGGGACACCCGACAGATGTTTTTC.

This clone was recorded a few times. A single base separates this from a much larger clone, so it may be a read error. The same CDR3 can be traced to other DNA sequences in this sample. The chain is built from TRDV2 and TRDJ2; D is possibly TRDD3 (6 bases). Looked up from germline, CDR1 is GEAIGNYY and CDR2 is EKD. This CDR3 comprises 17 residues. The CDR3 DNA reads TGTGCCTGTGACCCAGTGGGGGCCCCACCTTTAACAGCACAACTCTTCTTT. Encoded protein: CACDPVGAPPLTAQLFF.

This clone appeared a few times. A far larger clone is only one base removed, so a read error is likely. Other DNA sequences from this sample encode an identical CDR3 as well. The J gene is TRDJ3, the V gene TRDV2; 10 bases line up with TRDD3. The CDR3 loop spans 17 amino acids. From germline, CDR1 is GEAIGNYY and CDR2 EKD. The CDR3 reads CACDTAGGYWDTRQMFF. CDR3 bases: TGTGCCTGCGACACCGCTGGGGGATACTGGGACACCCGACAGATGTTTTTC.

A note on this clone: A much bigger clone sits one base away, suggesting this may be a read error. Additional DNA sequences in this sample encode the identical CDR3. This chain links TRDV2 with TRDJ1; TRDD3 aligns across 8 bases. The CDR3 length is 15 residues. The germline gives CDR1 GEAIGNYY, CDR2 EKD. The CDR3 here is CACDRLGDFTDKLIF. The CDR3 bases are TGTGCCTGTGACAGGCTGGGGGACTTCACCGATAAACTCATCTTC.

The chain carries TRDV2 and TRDJ3, with 8 positions matching TRDD3. Unmatched junction bases numbered 11, after V lost 5 bases and J lost 0 bases. The CDR3 sequence is 19 residues long. CDR1 and CDR2 (germline): GEAIGNYY, EKD. The CDR3 loop reads CACGNWGVQSSWDTRQMFF. CDR3 coding DNA: TGTGCCTGTGGCAACTGGGGGGTTCAAAGCTCCTGGGACACCCGACAGATGTTTTTC.

This clone was seen only a few times. A far larger clone is one base from this, pointing to a likely read error. The rearrangement links TRDV2 to TRDJ2; weak D call: TRDD3 (5 bases). TCRdb carries no J gene annotation; the J gene was assigned here by matching the DNA with germline. The CDR3 has 14 amino acids. The V gene lost 0 bases and the J gene lost 3 bases, with 7 bases spanning the gap. Germline lookup yields CDR1 GEAIGNYY and CDR2 EKD. CDR3: CACDTWGMTAQLFF. The DNA of the CDR3 is TGTGCCTGTGACACCTGGGGAATGACAGCACAACTCTTCTTT.

This clone was seen more than once but under ten times. Other DNA sequences in the sample encode the same CDR3. The chain combines TRDV2 with TRDJ3, with TRDD3 identical over 10 bases. The CDR3 has 18 amino acids. Germline CDR1 and CDR2: GEAIGNYY and EKD. J gave up 2 bases and V 1 base, and 4 bases lay outside the gene matches. CDR3 loop: CACDTLLGDTWDTRQMFF. The CDR3 coding sequence is TGTGCCTGTGACACTTTGCTGGGGGATACCTGGGACACCCGACAGATGTTTTTC.

This clone came up a few times. Since a much larger clone is just one base distant, this may be a read error. Other DNA sequences in the sample encode the same CDR3. The gene calls are TRDV2 and TRDJ3; 11 nucleotides agree with TRDD3. Germline CDR1 is GEAIGNYY and CDR2 is EKD. The V gene end was trimmed by 1 base and the J gene end by 0 bases; junction bases not matched to a gene: 7. The CDR3 has 20 residues. DNA for the CDR3: TGTGCCTGTGACACACTTCTGGGGGATACAAGCTCCTGGGACACCCGACAGATGTTTTTC. Encoded protein: CACDTLLGDTSSWDTRQMFF.

This clone is labeled medium-sized (0.01 to 0.1%). This sequence joins TRDV2 and TRDJ3; 8 bases fit TRDD3. Germline loops: CDR1 GEAIGNYY, CDR2 EKD. This CDR3 spans 20 amino acids. Trimming took 0 bases from V and 0 from J; bases not matched to a gene: 9. DNA for the CDR3: TGTGCCTGTGACACCGCGACTGGGGGCCGGAGCTCCTGGGACACCCGACAGATGTTTTTC. Translated: CACDTATGGRSSWDTRQMFF.

This clone is deemed medium-sized. This same CDR3 is encoded by further DNA sequences in the sample. The V and J genes are TRDV2 and TRDJ3; 12 nucleotides agree with TRDD3. The germline gives CDR1 GEAIGNYY, CDR2 EKD. With 0 bases clipped from V and 12 bases from J, the junction kept 5 bases outside the gene matches. The CDR3 is made up of 16 amino acids. The CDR3 DNA follows: TGTGCCTGTGACACCGTGTCTGGGGGATACGTCCGACAGATGTTTTTC. It yields the protein CACDTVSGGYVRQMFF.

A note on this clone: This clone may be a read error of a much larger clone one base away. The V and J genes are TRDV2 and TRDJ3; 12 nucleotides align to TRDD3. Germline V gene sequence: CDR1 GEAIGNYY, CDR2 EKD. This CDR3 has 19 amino acids. This chain's CDR3 is CACDGVLGDTSWDTRQVFF. As DNA, the CDR3 is TGTGCCTGTGACGGAGTACTGGGGGATACCTCCTGGGACACCCGACAGGTGTTTTTC.

This clone was observed a handful of times. The protein that TCRdb holds for this DNA derives from a much larger clone and differs from the translated DNA at residue 3, which likely indicates a read error; the protein shown here is translated from the DNA. This sequence joins TRDV2 and TRDJ2; 10 bases fit TRDD3. Per germline, CDR1 GEAIGNYY and CDR2 EKD. The CDR3 loop spans 17 amino acids. CDR3 nucleotide sequence: TGTGCCTATGACTCCCTACTGGGGGATGCTTTGACAGCACAACTCTTCTTT. Protein product: CAYDSLLGDALTAQLFF.

By sample fraction, this clone is medium-sized. This may stem from a read error, because a much larger clone lies one nucleotide away. The sample holds other DNA sequences that translate to the same CDR3. This chain connects TRDV2 to TRDJ2, with 7 nucleotides matching TRDD3. Germline loops: CDR1 GEAIGNYY, CDR2 EKD. The V gene end was trimmed by 0 bases and the J gene end by 4 bases; junction bases not matched to a gene: 1. CDR3 size: 14 residues. The DNA for the CDR3 is TGTGCCTGTGACACCGTGGGGGAGACAGCACAACTCTTCTTT. Translating it yields CACDTVGETAQLFF.

Concerning this clone: With a much larger clone just one base away, this may be a read error. The sample has other DNA sequences that encode this CDR3 too. The chain carries TRDV2 and TRDJ3; 9 bases align to TRDD3. The germline gives CDR1 GEAIGNYY, CDR2 EKD. The CDR3 runs to 20 residues. J was trimmed by 2 bases and V by 3 bases; bases with no gene match: 13. The CDR3: CACDSLLGDTLPWDTRQMFF. The CDR3, as DNA: TGTGCCTGTGACTCGCTACTGGGGGACACGCTCCCCTGGGACACCCGACAGATGTTTTTC.